This passage covers 14 T cell receptor beta chains from one sample sequenced in a study of cytomegalovirus exposure and HLA in healthy donors. The study ran its PCR with 60 Vbeta and 13 Jbeta primers. Measured with immunoSEQ multiplex PCR; TCRdb has only the in-frame clones, and not every one. The profile shows more than 65,000 clones, about 68% of them singletons. The sequencing input was PBMCs. Receptors originate from a woman in her forties or fifties in good health and CMV-seropositive.

The rearrangement uses TRBV5-6 and TRBJ1-1, with a weak D call TRBD1 (6 bases). Germline CDR1 is SGHDT and CDR2 is YYEEEE. Trimming shortened V by 4 bases and J by 10 bases, and 14 bases separated the two germline ends. This CDR3 is 12 amino acids long. This chain's CDR3 is CASSREGGRAFF. The CDR3 DNA reads TGTGCCAGCAGCCGGGAGGGGGGAAGAGCTTTCTTT.

The rearrangement uses TRBV27 and TRBJ1-4; D gene ambiguous. This CDR3 spans 16 amino acids. Trimming stripped 2 bases from V and 7 bases from J, with 17 bases between. Germline V gene lookup returns CDR1 MNHEY and CDR2 SMNVEV (reference sequence). The CDR3: CASSLGFMVESEKLFF. The CDR3 DNA follows: TGTGCCAGCAGTTTAGGTTTTATGGTAGAAAGTGAAAAACTGTTTTTT. Full variable domain (outside the CDR3, taken from reference TRBV27 and TRBJ1-4): EAQVTQNPRYLITVTGKKLTVTCSQNMNHEYMSWYRQDPGLGLRQIYYSMNVEVTDKGDVPEGYKVSRKEKRNFPLILESPSPNQTSLYFCASSLGFMVESEKLFFGSGTQLSVL.

The J gene is TRBJ1-1, the V gene TRBV10-2; D call uncertain. Germline V CDR1 and CDR2: WSHSY, SAAADI. V was cut by 7 bases and J by 2 bases, with 8 bases left in between. The CDR3 is 12 amino acids. CDR3 DNA sequence: TGCGCCAGCACTAGGTCTAACACTGAAGCTTTCTTT. Translated: CASTRSNTEAFF.

V and J are TRBV27 and TRBJ1-1; 7 nucleotides match TRBD1. V was clipped by 4 bases and J by 0 bases; unmatched bases: 8. Germline loops: CDR1 MNHEY, CDR2 SMNVEV (reference sequence). The CDR3 has 16 amino acids. The DNA of the CDR3 is TGTGCCAGCAGTTCAGCCTGGGACAGTGTGAACACTGAAGCTTTCTTT. Its protein is CASSSAWDSVNTEAFF.

This chain links TRBV19 with TRBJ2-2; 8 nucleotides agree with TRBD2. Germline trimming cut 7 bases from V and 4 bases from J; bases unmatched to any gene: 5. This CDR3 has 14 residues. Per germline, CDR1 LNHDA and CDR2 SQIVND (reference sequence). The CDR3: CASMVAGGTGELFF. The CDR3 region has the DNA TGTGCCAGTATGGTGGCGGGGGGCACCGGGGAGCTGTTTTTT.

With respect to this clone: Other nucleotide sequences from this sample produce the same CDR3. This sequence joins TRBV7-3 and TRBJ2-5; possible D gene TRBD1, 5 bases. In germline, CDR1 is SGHTA, CDR2 FQGTGA. Trimming removed 5 bases from V and 5 bases from J, with 12 bases in between. This CDR3 has 13 residues. The CDR3 loop is CASSPRAQETQYF. CDR3 in DNA: TGTGCCAGCAGCCCCAGGGCCCAGGAGACCCAGTACTTC.

The V call is TRBV10-3, the J call TRBJ2-1, with TRBD2 matching 9 bases. This CDR3 has 14 amino acids. The germline V gene encodes CDR1 ENHRY and CDR2 SYGVKD. Germline trimming cut 10 bases from V and 1 base from J; bases unmatched to any gene: 5. CDR3 bases: TGTGCCAGCGGCGCGGGGGGGTCCTACAATGAGCAGTTCTTC. Translation: CASGAGGSYNEQFF.

The V call is TRBV6-5, the J call TRBJ2-5; 7 bases match TRBD1. The DNA end favors TRBJ2-7, so the J call may be wrong. The CDR3 contains 15 residues. In germline, CDR1 is MNHEY, CDR2 SVGAGI. The DNA of the CDR3 is TGTGCCACCACACCTCACACAGGGGCTATCTACGAGCAGTACTTC. Its translation is CATTPHTGAIYEQYF.

The chain links TRBV28 to TRBJ1-4, with TRBD1 identical over 9 bases. V shed 6 bases and J 7 bases; nucleotides not matched to a gene: 9. The CDR3 is 15 amino acids. The germline V gene has CDR1 MDHEN and CDR2 SYDVKM. The CDR3 coding sequence is TGTGCCAGCAGGAGCATGACAGGGGGAATTGAAAAACTGTTTTTT. It translates to CASRSMTGGIEKLFF. Complete variable domain (other parts from reference TRBV28 and TRBJ1-4): DVKVTQSSRYLVKRTGEKVFLECVQDMDHENMFWYRQDPGLGLRLIYFSYDVKMKEKGDIPEGYSVSREKKERFSLILESASTNQTSMYLCASRSMTGGIEKLFFGSGTQLSVL.

The rearrangement uses TRBV5-1 and TRBJ2-2, with 7 bases matching TRBD1. Unmatched junction bases numbered 2, after V lost 2 bases and J lost 7 bases. The CDR3 sequence is 13 residues long. CDR1 is SGHRS and CDR2 is YFSETQ in the germline V gene. CDR3 sequence (DNA): TGCGCCAGCAGCTTTTACAGGGGCGGGGAGCTGTTTTTT. It translates to CASSFYRGGELFF. Based on the CDR3 plus reference TRBV5-1 and TRBJ2-2, the full variable domain is KAGVTQTPRYLIKTRGQQVTLSCSPISGHRSVSWYQQTPGQGLQFLFEYFSETQRNKGNFPGRFSGRQFSNSRSEMNVSTLELGDSALYLCASSFYRGGELFFGEGSRLTVL.

The chain joins TRBV27 to TRBJ2-4, with D possibly being TRBD1 (6 bases). This CDR3 has 14 residues. V was cut by 6 bases and J by 5 bases, with 14 bases left in between. CDR1 is MNHEY, CDR2 SMNVEV, per germline (reference sequence). CDR3 nucleotide sequence: TGTGCCAGCAGATTCACAGGGAGCGAAAACATTCAGTACTTC. Translating gives CASRFTGSENIQYF.

This clone has just one count. V usage is TRBV6-5 and J usage is TRBJ2-7, with TRBD1 identical over 10 bases. The V and J ends lost 6 bases and 6 bases, in that order; junction bases with no gene match: 5. There are 13 residues in the CDR3. Germline CDR1 MNHEY, CDR2 SVGAGI. The CDR3 reads CASSSGTGVEQYV. CDR3 nucleotide sequence: TGTGCCAGCAGCTCCGGGACAGGGGTCGAGCAGTACGTC.

The CDR3 reads CASSLATGLAGVSTGELFF. The CDR3 DNA is TGTGCCAGCAGCTTAGCGACGGGACTAGCGGGGGTCTCCACCGGGGAGCTGTTTTTT. V is TRBV7-9 and J is TRBJ2-2; 14 bases are shared with TRBD2. The junction had 7 bases not matched to a gene; V was cut back by 0 bases and J by 4 bases. CDR3 length: 19 amino acids. CDR1 SEHNR and CDR2 FQNEAQ come from the germline V gene (reference sequence).

V and J are TRBV9 and TRBJ1-3, with D perhaps matching TRBD1 (6 bases). Trimming shortened V by 4 bases and J by 4 bases, and 15 bases separated the two germline ends. The CDR3 runs to 15 residues. CDR1 SGDLS and CDR2 YYNGEE come from the germline V gene. CDR3 coding DNA: TGTGCCAGCAGCCCTCCCCGCGGACAGGGAAACACCATATATTTT. Its translation is CASSPPRGQGNTIYF.